The 7 T cell receptor beta chains given below trace back to one sample, sequenced in a study of control samples from healthy donors and cancer patients (dated by TCRdb to the early 2020s). Receptor libraries were prepared by the immunoSEQ multiplex PCR assay. TCRdb limited this immuneACCESS table to in-frame rearrangements with V and J called. A share of clones is missing; checked studies link under half to unresolved V genes, and the rest is unexplained. A total of about 76,000 clones appear in this sample, around 86% of them only once. Jointly, the top ten make up roughly a tenth of the sample. The sample was PBMCs. These receptors originate from a woman between 45 and 65 years old with colorectal cancer.

Only one count was recorded for this clone. This chain uses TRBV7-2 with TRBJ2-1; 9 positions agree with TRBD1. The V gene's germline CDR1 is SGHTA and CDR2 FQGNSA. The CDR3 is 15 residues long. V lost 4 bases, J lost 3 bases, and 4 bases stayed unmatched. CDR3 loop: CASSSGTGNYNEQFF. The CDR3 DNA reads TGTGCCAGCAGCTCTGGGACAGGGAACTACAATGAGCAGTTCTTC.

V is TRBV6-5 and J is TRBJ1-1; 8 bases map to TRBD1. After removal of 2 bases from V and 1 base from J, the junction contained 0 bases not matched to a gene. Germline assignment: CDR1 MNHEY and CDR2 SVGAGI. The length of the CDR3 is 14 residues. The DNA for the CDR3 is TGTGCCAGCAGTTACGACAGGGGGAACACTGAAGCTTTCTTT. As protein: CASSYDRGNTEAFF.

This clone was recorded once. The rearrangement uses TRBV19 and TRBJ1-2, with a possible D match to TRBD1 (6 bases). From germline, CDR1 is LNHDA and CDR2 SQIVND (reference sequence). This CDR3 contains 15 residues. Trimming removed 7 bases from V and 3 bases from J, with 18 bases in between. The CDR3 DNA follows: TGTGCCAGTAACCCGGACAGCCGGAAGGACTATGGCTACACCTTC. Translation gives CASNPDSRKDYGYTF.

The V and J genes are TRBV6-5 and TRBJ2-1, with 14 bases that match TRBD2. The CDR3 contains 16 residues. Germline values: CDR1 MNHEY, CDR2 SVGAGI. The trim removed 2 bases at V and 7 bases at J, leaving 4 bases unmatched. This CDR3 reads CASSYPGLAGENEQFF. CDR3 in DNA: TGTGCCAGCAGTTACCCGGGACTAGCGGGGGAAAATGAGCAGTTCTTC.

The chain couples TRBV7-2 to TRBJ2-5; D is uncertain. Germline CDR1 SGHTA, CDR2 FQGNSA. The CDR3 has 16 amino acids. The V end was cut by 1 base, the J end by 2 bases, with 14 bases between. The CDR3: CASSLVFAVLQETQYF. DNA for the CDR3: TGTGCCAGCAGCTTAGTTTTTGCGGTGTTGCAAGAGACCCAGTACTTC.

A single count supports this clone. The genes are TRBV3-1 (or the pseudogene TRBV3-2) and TRBJ1-3, with D perhaps TRBD1 (6 bases). The ends were cut back, 4 bases at V and 8 bases at J, with 6 bases in the middle. The CDR3 contains 11 residues. Germline V lookup: CDR1 LGHDT, CDR2 YNNKEL (reference sequence). CDR3 in amino acids: CASSPGDTIYF. CDR3 in DNA: TGTGCCAGCAGCCCAGGGGACACCATATATTTT.

This clone was observed a few times. The chain carries TRBV6-5 and TRBJ1-1; D possibly corresponds to TRBD1 (5 bases). The V gene's germline CDR1 is MNHEY and CDR2 SVGAGI. V was cut by 7 bases and J by 7 bases, with 10 bases left in between. The CDR3 is 11 residues long. The CDR3: CASTKGFEAFF. Here the CDR3 DNA reads TGTGCCAGCACTAAGGGGTTTGAAGCTTTCTTT.